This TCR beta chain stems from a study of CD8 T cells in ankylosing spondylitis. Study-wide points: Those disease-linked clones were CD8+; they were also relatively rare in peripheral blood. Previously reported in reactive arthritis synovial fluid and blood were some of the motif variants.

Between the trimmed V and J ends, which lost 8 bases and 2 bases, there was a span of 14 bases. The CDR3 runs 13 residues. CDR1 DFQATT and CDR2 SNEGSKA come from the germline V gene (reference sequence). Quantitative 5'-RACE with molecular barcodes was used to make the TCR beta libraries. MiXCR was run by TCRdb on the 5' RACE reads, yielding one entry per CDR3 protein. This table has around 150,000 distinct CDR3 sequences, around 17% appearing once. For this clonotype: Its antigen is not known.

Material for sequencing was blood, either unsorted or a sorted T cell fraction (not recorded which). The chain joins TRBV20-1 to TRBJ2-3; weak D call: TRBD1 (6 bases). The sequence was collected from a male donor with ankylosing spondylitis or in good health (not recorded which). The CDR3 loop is CSLRDIDTDTQYF. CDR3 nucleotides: TGCAGTCTACGGGACATCGACACAGATACGCAGTATTTT.